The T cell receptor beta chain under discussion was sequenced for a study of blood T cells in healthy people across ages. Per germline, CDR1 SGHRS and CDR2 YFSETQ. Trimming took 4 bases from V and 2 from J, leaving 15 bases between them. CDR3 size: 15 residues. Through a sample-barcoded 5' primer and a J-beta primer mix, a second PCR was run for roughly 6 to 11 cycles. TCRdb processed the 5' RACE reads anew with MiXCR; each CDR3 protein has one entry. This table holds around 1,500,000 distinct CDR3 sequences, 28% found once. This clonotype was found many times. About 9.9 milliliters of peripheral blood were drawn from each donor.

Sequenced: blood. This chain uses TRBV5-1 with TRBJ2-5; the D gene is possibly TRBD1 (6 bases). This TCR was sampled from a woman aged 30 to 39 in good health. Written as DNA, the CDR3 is TGCGCCAGCAGCGAGATACAGGGACGGCAAGAGACCCAGTACTTC. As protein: CASSEIQGRQETQYF.